The source of this T cell receptor (beta chain) is a study of cytomegalovirus exposure and HLA in healthy donors. The CDR3 loop spans 12 amino acids. V was trimmed by 2 bases and J by 5 bases, leaving 7 bases between them. Germline V gene sequence: CDR1 SEHNR, CDR2 FQNEAQ (reference sequence). To note about this clone: Its cognate antigen is unknown.

Whole-study findings and limits: HLA alleles were associated with 15,000 to 20,000 TCR beta sequences in a later analysis at 0.05 false discovery rate. The study labeled 150 to 200 TCR beta chains cytomegalovirus-associated.

Primers for the PCR totalled 60 Vbeta and 13 Jbeta. The assay was immunoSEQ multiplex PCR, and TCRdb's table has in-frame clones only and misses some. The repertoire holds 150,000 to 200,000 clones, with around four fifths as singletons. This receptor was identified in a woman in her forties or fifties in good health and CMV-seropositive. The chain has TRBV7-9 and TRBJ2-7, with D perhaps matching TRBD1 (6 bases). Input material: PBMCs. The CDR3 DNA sequence: TGTGCCAGCAGCTTAACAGGGAACGAGCAGTACTTC. Its translation: CASSLTGNEQYF.